A single sample is the source of the 13 T cell receptor beta chains below, sequenced in a study of radiotherapy plus CTLA-4 blockade in lung cancer. Measured with immunoSEQ multiplex PCR; TCRdb has only the in-frame clones, and not every one. The repertoire holds about 36,000 clones, with 72% as singletons. The sample in question was peripheral blood, obtained from a patient treated with radiotherapy plus ipilimumab. These receptors were collected from a human donor with non-small cell lung cancer who had stable disease on radiotherapy plus ipilimumab.

The chain has TRBV5-6 and TRBJ2-1, with 12 bases matching TRBD2. Losses at the gene ends were 2 bases for V and 7 bases for J; bases not matched to a gene: 16. The CDR3 is 19 amino acids. Germline V gene data show CDR1 as SGHDT and CDR2 as YYEEEE. Here the CDR3 reads CASSFVASGGAGGLNEQFF. The CDR3 DNA reads as TGTGCCAGCAGCTTTGTTGCTAGCGGGGGGGCCGGGGGGTTAAATGAGCAGTTCTTC.

The chain recombines TRBV4-1 with TRBJ2-1; 9 bases align to TRBD2. Trimming took 4 bases from V and 4 from J; bases not matched to a gene: 5. This CDR3 has 15 amino acids. Germline loops: CDR1 MGHRA, CDR2 YSYEKL. CDR3 in DNA: TGCGCCAGCAGCCGGCCTAGCGGGACGTACAATGAGCAGTTCTTC. Its protein product is CASSRPSGTYNEQFF.

The rearrangement joins TRBV28 to TRBJ1-5, with TRBD1 identical over 7 bases. The CDR3 is 15 residues long. The ends lost 5 bases at V and 1 base at J; junction bases unmatched: 5. Germline CDR1 reads MDHEN; CDR2 reads SYDVKM. The CDR3 DNA sequence: TGTGCCAGCAGTCGACAGGGAACGAGCAATCAGCCCCAGCATTTT. Translating gives CASSRQGTSNQPQHF.

The chain recombines TRBV7-9 with TRBJ2-5; perhaps TRBD2 as D (7 bases). This CDR3 has 15 residues. Deletions cut 3 bases from V and 3 bases from J, with 14 bases between. CDR1 and CDR2 from the germline V gene are SEHNR and FQNEAQ (reference sequence). This CDR3 is CASSFGRGQKETQYF. CDR3 sequence (DNA): TGTGCCAGCAGCTTTGGGCGGGGGCAGAAAGAGACCCAGTACTTC.

This chain uses TRBV5-4 with TRBJ1-2; TRBD1 aligns across 8 bases. The CDR3 loop spans 14 amino acids. After removal of 0 bases from V and 4 bases from J, the junction contained 2 bases not matched to a gene. Germline CDR1 is SGHNT and CDR2 is YYREEE (reference sequence). CDR3 coding DNA: TGTGCCAGCAGCTTGGACAGGGGGATCTATGGCTACACCTTC. This sequence encodes CASSLDRGIYGYTF.

The gene calls are TRBV29-1 and TRBJ2-7; 8 positions match TRBD1. J gave up 0 bases and V 6 bases, and 7 bases lay outside the gene matches. There are 14 residues in the CDR3. Per the germline V gene, CDR1 is SQVTM and CDR2 is ANQGSEA. This CDR3 is CSVGQGTSSYEQYF. The DNA of the CDR3 is TGCAGCGTCGGACAGGGCACGAGCTCCTACGAGCAGTACTTC.

The J gene is TRBJ2-7, the V gene TRBV28; D may be TRBD1 (6 bases). Germline V gene data show CDR1 as MDHEN and CDR2 as SYDVKM. This CDR3 is built from 15 residues. V lost 5 bases and J 3 bases, leaving 17 bases between the germline ends. CDR3 bases: TGTGCCAGCAGTCCTCCCCGACAGGCAAACTACGAGCAGTACTTC. Amino acid sequence: CASSPPRQANYEQYF.

The chain combines TRBV5-1 with TRBJ1-6; maybe TRBD1 (5 bases). The germline V and J ends were trimmed by 0 bases and 11 bases, with 6 bases remaining between them. This CDR3 has 12 residues. Germline CDR1 is SGHRS and CDR2 is YFSETQ. CDR3 sequence reads: CASSLAGTPLHF. Written as DNA, the CDR3 is TGCGCCAGCAGCTTGGCAGGGACACCCCTCCACTTT. Full variable domain (rest looked up from reference TRBV5-1 and TRBJ1-6): KAGVTQTPRYLIKTRGQQVTLSCSPISGHRSVSWYQQTPGQGLQFLFEYFSETQRNKGNFPGRFSGRQFSNSRSEMNVSTLELGDSALYLCASSLAGTPLHFGNGTRLTVT.

The gene calls are TRBV28 and TRBJ1-2, with D unresolved. The germline V gene has CDR1 MDHEN and CDR2 SYDVKM. Trimming left V 2 bases short and J 4 bases short, with 8 bases between. The CDR3 loop spans 13 amino acids. CDR3 protein: CASSLAVTYGYTF. CDR3 sequence (DNA): TGTGCCAGCAGTTTAGCAGTAACCTATGGCTACACCTTC.

The chain combines TRBV10-1 with TRBJ2-2; no reliable D call. The V end was cut by 3 bases, the J end by 3 bases, with 5 bases between. CDR3 size: 13 residues. Germline values: CDR1 WNHNN, CDR2 SYGVQD (reference sequence). CDR3 in DNA: TGCGCCAGCAGTGATATAGACACCGGGGAGCTGTTTTTT. Amino acids: CASSDIDTGELFF.

V gene TRBV4-1 combines with J gene TRBJ2-5; 7 nucleotides match TRBD1. The germline gives CDR1 MGHRA, CDR2 YSYEKL. Germline trimming cut 1 base from V and 4 bases from J; bases unmatched to any gene: 15. The CDR3 contains 18 residues. The CDR3: CASSQGQGEGPRLETQYF. The CDR3 coding sequence is TGCGCCAGCAGCCAAGGACAGGGAGAGGGCCCCCGTCTAGAGACCCAGTACTTC.

The V and J genes are TRBV30 and TRBJ1-2, with 7 positions matching TRBD1. There are 13 residues in the CDR3. From germline, CDR1 is GTSNPN and CDR2 SVGIG (reference sequence). Trimming removed 4 bases from V and 5 bases from J; junction bases left unmatched: 7. The CDR3 DNA reads TGTGCCTGGACCCGGGACAGACAGTATGGCTACACCTTC. This translates into CAWTRDRQYGYTF.

J is TRBJ1-2 and V is TRBV27; a weak D match, TRBD1 (6 bases). The CDR3 covers 13 residues. Germline V gives CDR1 MNHEY, CDR2 SMNVEV (reference sequence). Trimming shortened V by 1 base and J by 6 bases, and 9 bases separated the two germline ends. CDR3 bases: TGTGCCAGCAGTTTATGGGCAGGGGATGGCTACACCTTC. Encoded protein: CASSLWAGDGYTF.